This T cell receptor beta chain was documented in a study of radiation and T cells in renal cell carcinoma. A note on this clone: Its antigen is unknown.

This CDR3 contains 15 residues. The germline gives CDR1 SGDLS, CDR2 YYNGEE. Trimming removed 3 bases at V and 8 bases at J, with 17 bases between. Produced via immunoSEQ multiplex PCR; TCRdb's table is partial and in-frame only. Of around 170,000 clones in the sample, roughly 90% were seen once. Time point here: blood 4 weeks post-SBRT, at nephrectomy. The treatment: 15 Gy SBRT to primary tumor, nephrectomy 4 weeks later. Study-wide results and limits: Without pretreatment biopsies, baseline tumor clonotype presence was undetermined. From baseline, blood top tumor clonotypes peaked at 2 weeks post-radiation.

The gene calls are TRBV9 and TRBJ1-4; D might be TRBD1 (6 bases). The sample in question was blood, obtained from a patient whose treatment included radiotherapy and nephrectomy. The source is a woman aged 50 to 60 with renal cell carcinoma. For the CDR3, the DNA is TGTGCCAGCAGCGGAACAGGGTCAGGGAGGGAAAAACTGTTTTTT. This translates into CASSGTGSGREKLFF. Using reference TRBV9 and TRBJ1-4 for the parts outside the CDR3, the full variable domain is DSGVTQTPKHLITATGQRVTLRCSPRSGDLSVYWYQQSLDQGLQFLIQYYNGEERAKGNILERFSAQQFPDLHSELNLSSLELGDSALYFCASSGTGSGREKLFFGSGTQLSVL.